The 28 T cell receptor beta chains listed next were all sequenced from one sample in a study of blood T cells in healthy people across ages. Primed by a sample-barcoded 5' primer and a J-beta primer mix, a second PCR proceeded for about 6 to 11 cycles. Using its own MiXCR run on the 5' RACE reads, TCRdb lists one record per CDR3 protein. The sample consists of hundreds of thousands of distinct CDR3 sequences, more than 55% of them appearing once. Sequencing was carried out using blood. These receptors all stem from a middle-aged man in good health.

This rearrangement joins TRBV5-4 to TRBJ2-5; either TRBD1 or TRBD2 may supply D (5 bases each). CDR3 length: 15 amino acids. V dropped 2 bases and J dropped 0 bases, with 11 bases sitting between them. Germline lookup yields CDR1 SGHNT and CDR2 YYREEE (reference sequence). In DNA form, the CDR3 reads TGTGCCAGCAGCTTCGGGGCCGATTACCAAGAGACCCAGTACTTC. It yields the protein CASSFGADYQETQYF.

The chain recombines TRBV25-1 with TRBJ1-6, with D uncertain. This CDR3 comprises 14 residues. The germline CDR1 and CDR2 sequences are MGHDK and SYGVNS. Trimming cost V 5 bases and J 2 bases, with 7 bases left between them. The DNA of the CDR3 is TGTGCCAGCAGTAGGAGGACCTATAATTCACCCCTCCACTTT. Its protein is CASSRRTYNSPLHF.

The V gene is TRBV6-1, the J gene TRBJ1-2; D unresolved. The germline CDR1 and CDR2 sequences are MNHNS and SASEGT. The V end lost 7 bases, the J end lost 2 bases, and 17 bases lay between the germline ends. The CDR3 is 15 amino acids. The CDR3 sequence is CASTENPGRNYGYTF. CDR3 nucleotides: TGTGCCAGCACCGAAAACCCCGGGAGAAACTATGGCTACACCTTC.

The gene calls are TRBV15 and TRBJ2-6, with D perhaps matching TRBD2 (6 bases). CDR1 is LNHNV, CDR2 YYDKDF, per germline (reference sequence). V dropped 1 base and J dropped 3 bases, with 13 bases sitting between them. CDR3 length: 17 amino acids. CDR3 residues: CATSRVLGEVGANVLTF. CDR3 DNA: TGTGCCACCAGCAGAGTCCTAGGGGAGGTTGGGGCCAACGTCCTGACTTTC.

The genes are TRBV7-3 and TRBJ2-6, with 7 positions matching TRBD1. V dropped 1 base and J dropped 0; count of bases not matched to a gene: 9. The CDR3 spans 19 residues. Germline V gene data show CDR1 as SGHTA and CDR2 as FQGTGA. Here the CDR3 reads CASSLRTDRTFSGANVLTF. In DNA form, the CDR3 reads TGTGCCAGCAGCTTAAGGACGGACAGGACCTTCTCTGGGGCCAACGTCCTGACTTTC.

The chain combines TRBV24-1 with TRBJ1-5; the D is unclear. Trimming shortened V by 3 bases and J by 5 bases, and 4 bases separated the two germline ends. This CDR3 region has 12 residues. CDR1 is KGHDR and CDR2 is SFDVKD in the germline V gene. The CDR3 spells CATSDVDQPQHF. The CDR3 coding sequence is TGTGCCACCAGTGATGTGGATCAGCCCCAGCATTTT.

This chain joins TRBV27 and TRBJ2-6; D remains unclear. This CDR3 is 17 amino acids long. In germline, CDR1 is MNHEY, CDR2 SMNVEV (reference sequence). Trimming removed 6 bases at V and 1 base at J, with 16 bases between. In DNA form, the CDR3 reads TGTGCCAGCAGCCCCCGAAGGCCTCCATCTGGGGCCAACGTCCTGACTTTC. It translates to CASSPRRPPSGANVLTF.

This CDR3 is CASSQDMDYNEQFF. The CDR3 nucleotides read TGTGCCAGCAGCCAAGATATGGACTACAATGAGCAGTTCTTC. V is TRBV14 and J is TRBJ2-1; D uncertain. The CDR3 is 14 amino acids. The germline V and J ends were trimmed by 0 bases and 3 bases, with 6 bases remaining between them. The germline CDR1 and CDR2 sequences are SGHDN and FVKESK. Together with reference TRBV14 and TRBJ2-1, the CDR3 gives the full variable domain: EAGVTQFPSHSVIEKGQTVTLRCDPISGHDNLYWYRRVMGKEIKFLLHFVKESKQDESGMPNNRFLAERTGGTYSTLKVQPAELEDSGVYFCASSQDMDYNEQFFGPGTRLTVL.

The V gene is TRBV28, the J gene TRBJ2-3; TRBD2 aligns across 9 bases. The CDR3 covers 14 residues. V lost 10 bases, J lost 1 base, and 6 bases stayed unmatched. Germline CDR1 reads MDHEN; CDR2 reads SYDVKM. The CDR3 nucleotides read TGTGCCACCGTGAAGCGGGGGGGCACAGATACGCAGTATTTT. Translated, it gives CATVKRGGTDTQYF. Based on the CDR3 plus reference TRBV28 and TRBJ2-3, the full variable domain is DVKVTQSSRYLVKRTGEKVFLECVQDMDHENMFWYRQDPGLGLRLIYFSYDVKMKEKGDIPEGYSVSREKKERFSLILESASTNQTSMYLCATVKRGGTDTQYFGPGTRLTVL.

The J gene is TRBJ2-3, the V gene TRBV20-1; 10 bases align to TRBD2. The germline gives CDR1 DFQATT, CDR2 SNEGSKA (reference sequence). The CDR3 runs to 18 residues. Germline trimming cut 3 bases from V and 3 bases from J; bases unmatched to any gene: 15. The CDR3 sequence: CSASGLAGAQRTTDTQYF. The CDR3 region has the DNA TGCAGTGCTAGTGGGCTAGCGGGGGCCCAACGCACAACAGATACGCAGTATTTT.

This chain uses TRBV9 with TRBJ2-1, with D possibly being TRBD2 (6 bases). The CDR3 runs 16 residues. V lost 3 bases and J 3 bases, leaving 16 bases between the germline ends. Germline V CDR1 and CDR2: SGDLS, YYNGEE. The CDR3 DNA is TGTGCCAGCAGCGAAGACCGGGACTTCAACTACAATGAGCAGTTCTTC. Translation gives CASSEDRDFNYNEQFF.

This chain uses TRBV2 with TRBJ1-4; 7 bases fit TRBD1. In germline, CDR1 is SNHLY, CDR2 FYNNEI. CDR3 size: 14 residues. Trimming cost V 5 bases and J 8 bases; bases outside gene matches: 8. CDR3 loop: CASSRQGGYEKLFF. The CDR3 DNA is TGTGCCAGCAGTAGACAGGGAGGATACGAAAAACTGTTTTTT.

CDR3 in amino acids: CASAGQNPDTQYF. In DNA, the CDR3 is TGTGCCAGCGCCGGACAAAATCCCGATACGCAGTATTTT. The chain is built from TRBV7-2 and TRBJ2-3, with D possibly being TRBD1 (5 bases). V was clipped by 8 bases and J by 6 bases, with 15 bases between them. CDR1 SGHTA and CDR2 FQGNSA come from the germline V gene. The CDR3 loop spans 13 amino acids.

V usage is TRBV6-5 and J usage is TRBJ2-3; 8 nucleotides align to TRBD2. Germline V gene sequence: CDR1 MNHEY, CDR2 SVGAGI. The CDR3 runs 15 residues. V was clipped by 6 bases and J by 4 bases; unmatched bases: 9. The CDR3 DNA sequence: TGTGCCAGCAGGGCCGGGACTAGTTTTGCAGATACGCAGTATTTT. Translating gives CASRAGTSFADTQYF.

The J gene is TRBJ1-2, the V gene TRBV29-1, with D tentatively TRBD1 (6 bases). V was cut by 3 bases and J by 4 bases, with 21 bases left in between. CDR1 SQVTM and CDR2 ANQGSEA come from the germline V gene. The CDR3 spans 16 residues. The CDR3 spells CSVDGTSLDPRYGYTF. In DNA form, the CDR3 reads TGCAGCGTTGACGGGACATCGCTCGACCCGCGCTATGGCTACACCTTC.

In this sample, this clonotype turned up a few times. The CDR3 DNA follows: TGCGCCAGCAGCACGGGGACAGCCGGGGAGACCCAGTACTTC. Translating gives CASSTGTAGETQYF. V usage is TRBV5-1 and J usage is TRBJ2-5; 7 bases are shared with TRBD1. J lost 5 bases, V lost 4 bases, and 8 bases had no gene match. The CDR3 totals 14 residues. CDR1 is SGHRS and CDR2 is YFSETQ in the germline V gene. The whole variable domain, remainder taken from reference TRBV5-1 and TRBJ2-5, is KAGVTQTPRYLIKTRGQQVTLSCSPISGHRSVSWYQQTPGQGLQFLFEYFSETQRNKGNFPGRFSGRQFSNSRSEMNVSTLELGDSALYLCASSTGTAGETQYFGPGTRLLVL.

J is TRBJ2-2 and V is TRBV11-2, with TRBD1 matching 7 bases. Unmatched junction bases numbered 0, after V lost 4 bases and J lost 7 bases. The CDR3 contains 12 residues. Germline V gene lookup returns CDR1 SGHAT and CDR2 FQNNGV. CDR3 amino acids: CASSSGGGELFF. CDR3 DNA: TGTGCCAGCAGCTCAGGGGGCGGGGAGCTGTTTTTT.

This clonotype turned up a few times. The chain joins TRBV7-9 to TRBJ2-5; 8 bases are shared with TRBD1. The CDR3 covers 15 residues. The V segment lost 5 bases and the J segment 2 bases; nucleotides outside the gene matches: 7. CDR1 SEHNR and CDR2 FQNEAQ come from the germline V gene (reference sequence). The CDR3 coding sequence is TGTGCCAGCAGCCAGGGACAGGCGGGGCAAGAGACCCAGTACTTC. This encodes CASSQGQAGQETQYF.

A few counts support this clonotype. The chain has TRBV20-1 and TRBJ2-5; D unclear. Trimming took 6 bases from V and 5 from J, leaving 13 bases between them. This CDR3 is 12 amino acids long. Germline values: CDR1 DFQATT, CDR2 SNEGSKA (reference sequence). The CDR3 spells CSAGLGRETQYF. In DNA form, the CDR3 reads TGCAGTGCCGGGCTCGGTCGGGAGACCCAGTACTTC.

This clonotype was counted a few times. V gene TRBV20-1 combines with J gene TRBJ1-1, with a possible D match to TRBD1 (5 bases). This CDR3 has 17 amino acids. CDR1 is DFQATT and CDR2 is SNEGSKA in the germline V gene (reference sequence). Trimming stripped 0 bases from V and 0 bases from J, with 17 bases between. CDR3 in DNA: TGCAGTGCTAGAGATCTCGGGGACGTTTTAATGAACACTGAAGCTTTCTTT. It translates to CSARDLGDVLMNTEAFF.

This clonotype appeared a few times. The chain links TRBV5-5 to TRBJ2-3; tentative D call: TRBD1 (6 bases). Between the trimmed V and J ends, which lost 4 bases and 2 bases, there was a span of 17 bases. Germline CDR1 and CDR2: SGHKS and YYEKEE (reference sequence). The CDR3 extends over 16 amino acids. CDR3 coding DNA: TGTGCCAGCAGCCCAGGGGCCAGAGAGCACACAGATACGCAGTATTTT. Amino acids: CASSPGAREHTDTQYF.

This clonotype was seen more than once but under ten times. The CDR3 loop reads CASSYSNRGMEKLFF. Written as DNA, the CDR3 is TGTGCCAGCAGTTACTCGAATAGGGGGATGGAAAAACTGTTTTTT. The chain couples TRBV6-5 to TRBJ1-4; the D gene is possibly TRBD1 (6 bases). Trimming removed 0 bases at V and 8 bases at J, with 13 bases between. This CDR3 has 15 amino acids. Per the germline V gene, CDR1 is MNHEY and CDR2 is SVGAGI.

The chain uses TRBV15 and TRBJ2-7, with D unclear. Germline loops: CDR1 LNHNV, CDR2 YYDKDF (reference sequence). V dropped 0 bases and J dropped 0 bases, with 9 bases sitting between them. The CDR3 runs 15 residues. The CDR3 sequence is CATSRDLGPSYEQYF. The CDR3 coding sequence is TGTGCCACCAGCAGAGATTTAGGTCCCTCCTACGAGCAGTACTTC.

This clonotype was detected only a few times. J is TRBJ2-1 and V is TRBV5-1; D is possibly TRBD2 (6 bases). This CDR3 is built from 15 residues. CDR1 and CDR2 (germline): SGHRS, YFSETQ. The V end lost 0 bases, the J end lost 5 bases, and 12 bases lay between the germline ends. In DNA, the CDR3 is TGCGCCAGCAGCTTGGTGCCTAGCGCCAACAATGAGCAGTTCTTC. This translates into CASSLVPSANNEQFF.

The chain links TRBV9 to TRBJ2-1; D not certain. In germline, CDR1 is SGDLS, CDR2 YYNGEE. This CDR3 contains 17 residues. V was trimmed by 3 bases and J by 3 bases, leaving 19 bases between them. The CDR3 reads CASSAQLSGNLYNEQFF. In DNA form, the CDR3 reads TGTGCCAGCAGCGCCCAACTCTCTGGGAACCTCTACAATGAGCAGTTCTTC.

This clonotype was found a few times. The chain is built from TRBV7-2 and TRBJ2-3, with D tentatively TRBD1 or TRBD2 (5 bases each). The CDR3 is 13 residues long. The germline CDR1 and CDR2 sequences are SGHTA and FQGNSA. V was pared by 7 bases and J by 3 bases, with 11 bases between. CDR3 amino acids: CASTRDPTDTQYF. In nucleotides, the CDR3 is TGTGCCAGCACCCGGGACCCTACAGATACGCAGTATTTT.

The chain carries TRBV20-1 and TRBJ1-3, with a possible D match to TRBD1 (6 bases). The CDR3 spans 14 residues. The germline gives CDR1 DFQATT, CDR2 SNEGSKA (reference sequence). V was shortened by 1 base and J by 2 bases, with 9 bases between the two germline ends. The CDR3 here is CSARAPGAGNTIYF. The DNA for the CDR3 is TGCAGTGCTAGAGCGCCAGGGGCTGGAAACACCATATATTTT.

V gene TRBV24-1 combines with J gene TRBJ2-3; perhaps TRBD2 as D (5 bases). Trimming shortened V by 4 bases and J by 10 bases, and 17 bases separated the two germline ends. CDR3 length equals 14 residues. Germline V gene data show CDR1 as KGHDR and CDR2 as SFDVKD. CDR3 sequence: CATSDHVAGRAQYF. CDR3 DNA sequence: TGTGCCACCAGTGACCACGTCGCGGGTCGTGCGCAGTATTTT.